This paragraph covers one T cell receptor (beta chain) sequence. Only in-frame clones appear in the TCRdb table, and some are missing; sequencing was by immunoSEQ multiplex PCR. Counted here are 85,000 to 90,000 clones, over 80% occurring once; the ten biggest clones make up 15% to 20%. The entry originates in a study of blood T cell repertoires in COVID-19. The CDR3 runs 14 residues. Germline CDR1 SGHVS, CDR2 FNYEAQ. The germline V and J ends were trimmed by 3 bases and 2 bases, with 10 bases remaining between them. This rearrangement joins TRBV7-6 to TRBJ2-5, with D perhaps TRBD2 (5 bases). Sequencing was done on a sample of peripheral blood. This sequence originates from a woman of 80 years or more with active or convalescent COVID-19. In DNA form, the CDR3 reads TGTGCCAGCAGCTTGGAGGCGGTACAAGAGACCCAGTACTTC. This gives the protein CASSLEAVQETQYF.